Shown below are 17 T cell receptor beta chains from a single sample sequenced in a study of OX40 agonist ivuxolimab in advanced cancers. Only in-frame clones appear in the TCRdb table, and some are missing; sequencing was by immunoSEQ multiplex PCR. The sample has roughly 25,000 clones; 80% to 90% are singletons. Sample: CD4+ or CD8+ T cells sorted from blood, taken in a trial of the OX40 agonist ivuxolimab. The origin of the receptors is an adult with an advanced solid tumor such as melanoma, head and neck, liver or kidney cancer.

The rearrangement joins TRBV4-3 to TRBJ2-3; D remains unclear. Trimming took off 1 base at V and 0 bases at J, with 8 bases between the two ends. Germline V lookup: CDR1 LGHNA, CDR2 YSLEER. CDR3 length: 15 residues. The CDR3 loop is CASSQGSASTDTQYF. CDR3 sequence (DNA): TGCGCCAGCAGCCAAGGGTCTGCTAGCACAGATACGCAGTATTTT.

The chain has TRBV6-1 and TRBJ1-5; D gene uncertain. The CDR3 has 13 residues. V lost 5 bases and J 3 bases, leaving 8 bases between the germline ends. CDR1 and CDR2 from the germline V gene are MNHNS and SASEGT. The CDR3 nucleotides read TGTGCCAGCAGTCGCGGGATCAATCAGCCCCAGCATTTT. Protein sequence: CASSRGINQPQHF.

V usage is TRBV19 and J usage is TRBJ2-7; D is uncertain. V was trimmed by 5 bases and J by 3 bases, leaving 8 bases between them. Germline lookup yields CDR1 LNHDA and CDR2 SQIVND (reference sequence). The CDR3 runs 12 residues. DNA for the CDR3: TGTGCCAGTAGTGGCCTAGACTACGAGCAGTACTTC. Its translation: CASSGLDYEQYF.

The rearrangement uses TRBV9 and TRBJ1-2, with unresolved D. Germline values: CDR1 SGDLS, CDR2 YYNGEE. V was shortened by 7 bases and J by 7 bases, with 8 bases between the two germline ends. This CDR3 contains 10 residues. The CDR3 coding sequence is TGTGCCAGCGGAGGGTTTGGCTACACCTTC. Amino acids: CASGGFGYTF.

This clone was counted once. This chain links TRBV6-5 with TRBJ2-1; tentative D call: TRBD2 (6 bases). The V gene lost 0 bases and the J gene lost 0 bases, with 9 bases spanning the gap. Germline V CDR1 and CDR2: MNHEY, SVGAGI. The CDR3 is 16 residues long. The CDR3 DNA sequence: TGTGCCAGCAGTTACTCGGGAGCGGGCTCCTACAATGAGCAGTTCTTC. This translates into CASSYSGAGSYNEQFF.

The chain has TRBV29-1 and TRBJ1-1; D is possibly TRBD1 (6 bases). V was pared by 4 bases and J by 3 bases, with 12 bases between. The CDR3 length is 13 residues. The germline V gene encodes CDR1 SQVTM and CDR2 ANQGSEA. The CDR3 DNA reads as TGCAGCGTTGGACCGACAGGCTACACTGAAGCTTTCTTT. This gives the protein CSVGPTGYTEAFF.

The rearrangement links TRBV7-9 to TRBJ2-1; the match to TRBD1 covers 11 bases. This CDR3 is 15 amino acids long. Looked up from germline, CDR1 is SEHNR and CDR2 is FQNEAQ (reference sequence). J gave up 8 bases and V 5 bases, and 8 bases lay outside the gene matches. The CDR3 coding sequence is TGTGCCAGCAGCCCGGACAGGGGGCATCTTTATGAGCAGTTCTTC. As protein: CASSPDRGHLYEQFF.

The chain carries TRBV11-3 and TRBJ1-1; no firm D call. V lost 3 bases to trimming and J lost 3 bases, with 14 bases between them. Germline V gene lookup returns CDR1 SGHNT and CDR2 YENEEA. The CDR3 extends over 15 amino acids. DNA of the CDR3: TGTGCCAGCAGCTTCATCAACGGGAGGGACACTGAAGCTTTCTTT. Residues: CASSFINGRDTEAFF.

CDR3 bases: TGTGCCAGTAGTATGGCGGCTAGCTCCTACAATGAGCAGTTCTTC. Encoded protein: CASSMAASSYNEQFF. The rearrangement links TRBV19 to TRBJ2-1; no firm D call. Trimming removed 3 bases at V and 0 bases at J, with 9 bases between. CDR1 is LNHDA and CDR2 is SQIVND in the germline V gene (reference sequence). This CDR3 comprises 15 residues.

This CDR3 reads CASSMTGDGYEQYF. In DNA, the CDR3 is TGCGCCAGCAGCATGACAGGGGACGGCTACGAGCAGTACTTC. J is TRBJ2-7 and V is TRBV5-1, with 8 bases fitting TRBD1. The V segment lost 4 bases and the J segment 3 bases; nucleotides outside the gene matches: 6. The CDR3 consists of 14 residues. From germline, CDR1 is SGHRS and CDR2 YFSETQ.

The V and J genes are TRBV20-1 and TRBJ2-7; unclear D gene. The CDR3 extends over 11 amino acids. V was trimmed by 6 bases and J by 1 base, leaving 7 bases between them. Looked up from germline, CDR1 is DFQATT and CDR2 is SNEGSKA (reference sequence). The CDR3 region is CSAEQSYEQYF. The CDR3 coding sequence is TGCAGTGCGGAACAGTCCTACGAGCAGTACTTC.

The CDR3 region has the DNA TGTGCCAGCAGCATGGGACAGGGGGTCGCTGAAGCTTTCTTT. This gives the protein CASSMGQGVAEAFF. The gene calls are TRBV7-8 and TRBJ1-1; 11 bases fit TRBD1. In germline, CDR1 is SGHVS, CDR2 FQNEAQ. CDR3 size: 14 residues. The V gene end was trimmed by 5 bases and the J gene end by 6 bases; junction bases not matched to a gene: 5. Together with reference TRBV7-8 and TRBJ1-1, the CDR3 gives the full variable domain: GAGVSQSPRYKVAKRGQDVALRCDPISGHVSLFWYQQALGQGPEFLTYFQNEAQLDKSGLPSDRFFAERPEGSVSTLKIQRTQQEDSAVYLCASSMGQGVAEAFFGQGTRLTVV.

The chain is built from TRBV7-6 and TRBJ2-1; D unclear. There are 17 residues in the CDR3. Trimming removed 2 bases from V and 0 bases from J, with 14 bases in between. CDR1 and CDR2 from the germline V gene are SGHVS and FNYEAQ. CDR3 sequence (DNA): TGTGCCAGCAGCTTATACCCCCATCGGAGCTCCTACAATGAGCAGTTCTTC. It specifies CASSLYPHRSSYNEQFF.

V and J are TRBV9 and TRBJ1-6; D might be TRBD1 (5 bases). V lost 0 bases and J 8 bases, leaving 12 bases between the germline ends. The CDR3 length is 15 residues. Per germline, CDR1 SGDLS and CDR2 YYNGEE. DNA for the CDR3: TGTGCCAGCAGCGTAGCACCAGGGACGGATTCACCCCTCCACTTT. Its protein product is CASSVAPGTDSPLHF.

The V gene is TRBV7-2, the J gene TRBJ2-7; no clear D. The CDR3 is 13 amino acids. The germline V and J ends were trimmed by 6 bases and 0 bases, with 9 bases remaining between them. The germline gives CDR1 SGHTA, CDR2 FQGNSA. The CDR3 region is CASSPSSSYEQYF. The CDR3, as DNA: TGTGCCAGCAGTCCTAGTAGCTCCTACGAGCAGTACTTC.

V usage is TRBV6-4 and J usage is TRBJ1-5; perhaps TRBD1 as D (5 bases). Trimming pared 3 bases from V and 7 bases from J, leaving 16 bases between. Germline values: CDR1 MRHNA, CDR2 SNTAGT. The CDR3 length is 15 residues. The CDR3 DNA follows: TGTGCCAGCAGTGAAACTTCCCTGGCAGGGCAGCCCCAGCATTTT. Protein product: CASSETSLAGQPQHF.

This clone was detected once. The V and J genes are TRBV4-1 and TRBJ1-4, with 10 bases lining up with TRBD1. CDR1 and CDR2 (germline): MGHRA, YSYEKL. CDR3 size: 17 residues. V was pared by 0 bases and J by 6 bases, with 7 bases of the junction left unmatched. The CDR3 region is CASSQDKFGQGDEKLFF. The CDR3 bases are TGCGCCAGCAGCCAAGATAAGTTCGGACAGGGGGATGAAAAACTGTTTTTT.